This entry describes one TCR beta chain. Its antigen is currently not known. Base qualities are missing; no much larger clone stands one base away. The library was built by means of the immunoSEQ multiplex PCR assay. For the multiplex PCR, a mixture combining 60 forward primers for TCR Vbeta segments and 13 reverse primers for TCR Jbeta segments was used. The CDR3 region of rearranged TCR beta genes was amplified from genomic DNA with a multiplex PCR assay. On the Illumina HiSeq System, the amplified TCR beta libraries were sequenced as 87-base-pair reads. Turning to the authors' computational methods: A later analysis counted about 80 million unique TCR beta chains across the 550 to 700 repertoires, and roughly 11 million of these chains were shared by at least two donors. Raw reads were error-corrected and collapsed into unique sequences with a nearest-neighbor algorithm that merged closely related sequences to remove PCR and sequencing errors. To assign V, D and J gene segments, CDR3 sequences were aligned to IMGT reference sequences. For a sequence to be retained, a match of at least six nucleotides was required to both a V gene segment and a J gene segment. Rearrangements were called productive when the CDR3 lacked stop codons and stayed in frame with V and J; all others were non-productive. Following IMGT convention, CDR3 was defined as the stretch from the second conserved V-encoded cysteine to the conserved J-encoded phenylalanine. The earlier analysis of about 620 of the donors excluded sequences that lacked an unambiguous match to a single V gene segment. An earlier analysis of a few hundred of the donors called V segments functional above 56.7% productive rearrangements and segregating when the between-donor standard deviation exceeded 5%. A statistical classification framework was built to diagnose cytomegalovirus status from the catalog of TCR beta chain sequences. V and J gene assignment, in a later analysis, came from comparing TCR nucleotide sequences with IMGT/GENE-DB human TR gene sequences. A later analysis assigned CDR3 sequences and most-parsimonious VDJ recombination scenarios with the TCRdist pipeline. In a later analysis, each TCR beta chain was defined by its CDR3 amino acid sequence together with its V-gene family, and reads lacking a unique V-gene family were excluded. As a way to deal with suspected cross-contamination and a sequencing artifact, a later analysis dropped 592 nucleotide sequences that were highly shared and had low generation probability. In a later analysis, a clonal expansion index was calculated for each public chain from normalized within-repertoire ranks of inferred template counts. In a later analysis, generation probabilities were computed with a VDJ recombination model fitted to out-of-frame rearrangements, and the resulting probabilities were checked against IGoR. In a later analysis, hypergeometric tests were used to score TCR-TCR, TCR-HLA and TCR-CMV co-occurrence, with a repertoire-size bias correction applied to TCR pairs. False discovery rates were estimated in a later analysis by permuting HLA or CMV assignments 20 times. A later analysis grouped co-occurring TCRs with DBSCAN, adding TCRdist sequence similarity when clustering within HLA-allele-positive subsets. For co-occurrence clustering, repertoires with fewer than 30,000 or more than 120,000 public chains were excluded, along with a handful of repertoires with anomalous nucleotide sharing. TCRdb retrieved this table from immuneACCESS and kept in-frame rearrangements only. Not all clones are present; in checked studies, unresolved V genes account for under half, and no reason is known for the remainder. Clonal size and the V and J genes are those of that table, whereas D and trimming came from the DNA. This sample holds some 120,000 clones; about 81% were observed only once. In total, the top ten clones hold 0.95% to 1.4% of the sample.

The cohort comprised under 700 healthy bone marrow donors. At the time of sampling, all cohort members were nominally healthy, though unrecorded immune exposures were likely present. The donor tested CMV seronegative and was one of the 352 seronegative cohort members. Every donor gave a peripheral blood sample, and the peripheral blood mononuclear cells from that sample were used for TCR beta sequencing. Genomic DNA extraction from the blood cell samples was performed with the Qiagen DNeasy Blood Extraction Kit. Unmatched junction bases come to 7, with V trimmed by 3 bases and J by 8 bases. The CDR3 runs 13 amino acids, cysteine and phenylalanine included. Here the CDR3 DNA is all that survives: 39 bases in frame from base 1. Sequences SGHNT (CDR1) and YYREEE (CDR2) are obtained from the germline V gene (reference sequence). These data belong to a study of cytomegalovirus exposure and HLA in healthy donors (dated by TCRdb to about 2017). Study-level background: According to an earlier analysis of 450 to 650 of the donors, about 190 million T cells yielded 117 million unique TCR beta sequences and about 300 Gb of sequence data. In a later analysis, previously published TCR beta repertoires from about 670 donors were re-analyzed and high-resolution HLA genotyping was added so that TCR occurrence patterns could be studied. The genetic ancestry cluster associated with self-reported Caucasian donors included 81% of the roughly 410 genotyped donors. Roughly 320 gigabases of sequencing data and 70 million to 95 million unique TCR sequences made up an early release that covered 500 to 700 HLA-typed donors. The study used immunosequencing to profile the T cell repertoires of approximately 630 subjects and linked those repertoires to cytomegalovirus serostatus. Several DR-DQ haplotypes were treated as single units for association and clustering because of strong linkage in the cohort. In an earlier analysis of several hundred of the donors, high-throughput TCR beta sequencing was used to judge whether each TCR beta V gene segment behaved as functional or pseudogenic. A later genetic analysis took genome-wide SNP genotypes for about 65% of the 666 donors and used that subset as a discovery cohort. The study combined high-throughput TCR immunosequencing, statistical association of individual TCRs with disease status, and machine learning to predict cytomegalovirus infection status. Donor age, sex, ethnicity and CMV serostatus were compiled together with the repertoire data. In addition to the first cohort of approximately 670 subjects, a separate validation cohort of 120 different subjects was used. Class I and class II HLA loci were covered by the typing at four-digit resolution. Among almost 400 genotyped donors of the cohort, an average of approximately 250,000 unique TCR beta nucleotide sequences were sequenced per donor, about a sixth of them non-productive. The study was designed to test whether signatures of past pathogen exposure could be identified by cataloging public T cell receptors. The number of typed donors differed by locus: roughly 629-630 for A, B, C, DRB1 and DQB1; approximately 520 for DQA1; over 600 for DPA1; and 400 to 480 for DPB1. Every discovery cohort repertoire had been produced on one sequencing platform. Rather than drawing on any new phenotypic data, the later analysis identified candidate immune exposures from TCR beta sequences and the way those sequences occurred across donors. Overall study results and their limits: Correlated functional status among segregating V segments might be attributable to linkage disequilibrium, but an unknown experimental factor could not be ruled out. Because counts were too low, more than 15 rarely observed V segments, including chromosome 9 orphons, were left out of the earlier analysis of a few hundred of the donors. Presence/absence analyses assumed roughly uniform sequencing depth across donors, an assumption that may not hold. Only TCR beta chains were sequenced in this cohort, and the absence of alpha or paired-chain data limited detectable features. A later analysis found that HLA-associated TCR beta chains were more clonally expanded and had lower generation probabilities than equally common non-associated chains. According to a later genetic analysis, donors in an Asian-associated ancestry cluster had fewer N-insertions in productive TCRs than the approximately 650-donor mean. A later analysis found that most CMV-associated TCR beta chains appeared HLA-restricted, with HLA associations seemingly driven largely by CMV exposure. A later analysis associated 16,951 TCR beta sequences with specific HLA alleles at a false discovery rate of 0.05. Broadly in line with IMGT annotations, most TCR beta V segments showed up in productive rearrangements about 87% or about 30% of the time in an earlier analysis of approximately 600 of the donors. The classifier was reported to diagnose cytomegalovirus status with high specificity and sensitivity in both the original cohort and the validation cohort. The only immune exposure information available for the cohort was CMV serostatus. In a later analysis, the rate of TCR association differed among HLA loci, with DRB1 alleles having the most associated TCRs and HLA-C alleles having the fewest. Most TCR sequences were observed very rarely across donors, whereas some public TCRs were present in many individuals. Several of the top co-occurrence clusters appeared to be linked to parvovirus B19, influenza, CMV and Epstein-Barr virus, according to a later analysis. HLA typing was unavailable for some donors at each locus, so association tests used only the typed subset. A further reported finding was that TCR beta sequences accurately predicted the HLA-A and HLA-B alleles for most subjects in the first cohort. A later genetic analysis associated a missense DCLRE1C variant with V-gene and J-gene trimming of TCR beta chains, and an independent cohort replicated the association. A few of the identified cytomegalovirus-associated TCR beta chains were confirmed in vitro to be specific for cytomegalovirus antigens. The 87-base-pair reads could not distinguish some IMGT-functional V segments, including TRBV6-2 and TRBV6-3, so those segments were excluded. When HLA alleles, especially DR and DQ, strongly co-occurred, TCR associations were difficult to assign to individual alleles. The authors suggested that the approach could potentially be generalized to other disease states and immunological phenotypes. A cluster of highly shared sequence variants was judged likely to be a technical artifact of the sequencing pipeline. In the study, about 150 TCR beta chains were listed as associated with cytomegalovirus.

This sequence uses TRBV5-4 and TRBJ1-2, with 7 bases in between that match TRBD1. The receptor was derived from a woman aged 30 to 39 in good health and CMV-seronegative. The sample was PBMCs. The encoded CDR3 is CASSSQGRVGYTF. The DNA is as follows: TGTGCCAGCAGCTCACAGGGGCGAGTCGGCTACACCTTC.